This entry concerns a single T cell receptor (beta chain). Its target is unknown. With sequencing, the targeted depth ranged from 1 in 200,000 to 1 in 1 million T cells. The assay was immunoSEQ multiplex PCR, and TCRdb's table has in-frame clones only and misses some. Of some 92,000 clones listed, around 77% are singletons. The data stem from a study of cytotoxic CD8 clonotypes in ibrutinib-treated CLL. Findings and limits, study-wide: Baseline clonality, above age-matched healthy donor levels, tracked circulating CD8+ T-cell counts. The clonality rise at ibrutinib response reflected private clonotype expansion. The study found clonality rose at ibrutinib response, then fell toward baseline at progression.

The CDR3 totals 17 residues. Trimming left V 10 bases short and J 5 bases short, with 29 bases between. Per germline, CDR1 SGDLS and CDR2 YYNGEE. V is TRBV9 and J is TRBJ2-3, with D possibly TRBD2 on 5 matching bases. The starting material was PBMCs, obtained after 24 months of ibrutinib treatment. The clonotype comes from a human donor with chronic lymphocytic leukemia. CDR3 bases: TGTGCCGATTTCTACTCTCTCCGGAAACTAGATCTAGATACGCAGTATTTT. Its protein product is CADFYSLRKLDLDTQYF.